This TCR beta chain was recorded in a study of blood T cells in healthy people across ages. From germline, CDR1 is SNHLY and CDR2 FYNNEI. There are 13 residues in the CDR3. V was pared by 3 bases and J by 4 bases, with 10 bases between. Primed by a sample-barcoded 5' primer and a J-beta primer mix, a second PCR proceeded for 7 to 11 cycles. Researchers report that a template-switch adaptor with 12 random nucleotides tagged each cDNA molecule. TCRdb analysed the 5' RACE reads with MiXCR anew, one entry per CDR3 protein. In the table there are 1 million to 1.2 million distinct CDR3 sequences, around two fifths of which are singletons.

The chain employs TRBV2 and TRBJ2-7; TRBD2 might be the D (5 bases). Sequencing input: blood. The source of this sequence is a young man in good health. The chain's CDR3 is CASSEQRGYEQYF. The CDR3 nucleotides are TGTGCCAGCAGTGAGCAGAGAGGGTACGAGCAGTACTTC. Combining the CDR3 with reference TRBV2 and TRBJ2-7 gives the whole variable domain EPEVTQTPSHQVTQMGQEVILRCVPISNHLYFYWYRQILGQKVEFLVSFYNNEISEKSEIFDDQFSVERPDGSNFTLKIRSTKLEDSAMYFCASSEQRGYEQYFGPGTRLTVT.